The sequence of this T cell receptor beta chain was determined in a study of T cells after yellow fever vaccination. General observations from the study: One caveat is that FACS-sorted repertoires could contain abundant clonotypes contaminating from the bulk population. Just a small share of clonotypes turned up in the CD4 compartment as well as the CD8 compartment.

Generation of TCR cDNA used 5'RACE template switching (which added a universal primer site and UMIs). TCRdb fed the 5' RACE reads into MiXCR, producing one record per CDR3 protein. The sample lists about 340,000 distinct CDR3 sequences; 3% to 4.5% were seen once. This clonotype was seen repeatedly, ten times or more. Its antigen is still unknown. With 6 bases removed from V and 5 bases from J, the gap between germline ends came to 14 bases. Germline-derived CDR1 and CDR2 are DFQATT and SNEGSKA (reference sequence). The CDR3 loop spans 13 amino acids. This specimen was PBMCs, taken 5 days after the yellow fever booster vaccination. The chain joins TRBV20-1 to TRBJ1-5; D may be TRBD1 (5 bases). This receptor was obtained from a man younger than 35 who received the YFV17D yellow fever vaccine. The CDR3 protein is CSAGTGRHQPQHF. The CDR3 nucleotides read TGCAGTGCGGGGACCGGGCGGCATCAGCCCCAGCATTTT.